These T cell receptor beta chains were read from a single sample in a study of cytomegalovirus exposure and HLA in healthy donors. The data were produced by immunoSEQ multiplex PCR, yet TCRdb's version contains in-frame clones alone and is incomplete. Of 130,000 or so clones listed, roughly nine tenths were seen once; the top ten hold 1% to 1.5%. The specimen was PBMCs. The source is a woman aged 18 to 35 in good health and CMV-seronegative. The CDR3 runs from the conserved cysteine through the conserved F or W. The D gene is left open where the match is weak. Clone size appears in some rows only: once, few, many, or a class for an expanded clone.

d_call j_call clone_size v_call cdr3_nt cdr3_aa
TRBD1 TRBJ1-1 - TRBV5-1 TGCGCCAGCAGCTCCAAGGTAGGACAGGGGGTATCGAAGAACACTGAAGCTTTCTTT CASSSKVGQGVSKNTEAFF
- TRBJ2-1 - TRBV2 TGTGCCAGCAGTGAATACGGAGGGAGCTCCTACAATGAGCAGTTCTTC CASSEYGGSSYNEQFF
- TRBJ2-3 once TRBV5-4 TGTGCCAGCAGCCCAGTTACGCGGTTGGTAGATACGCAGTATTTT CASSPVTRLVDTQYF
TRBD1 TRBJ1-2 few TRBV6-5 TGTGCCAGCAGGCCTATGACAGGGAGGGGCTACACCTTC CASRPMTGRGYTF
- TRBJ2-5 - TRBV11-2 TGTGCCAGCAGCTTGGTTACTAGCAGCCCCGGGGAGACCCAGTACTTC CASSLVTSSPGETQYF
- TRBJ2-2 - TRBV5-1 TGCGCCAGCAGCCCTACGCTGAGGGTGGACACCGGGGAGCTGTTTTTT CASSPTLRVDTGELFF
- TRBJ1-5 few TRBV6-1 TGTGCCAGCAGCCCAGGAGGTCCCCAGCATTTT CASSPGGPQHF
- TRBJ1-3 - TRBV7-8 TGTGCCAGCAGCGCAAGACAGCGTGGTGTTCCTGGAAACACCATATATTTT CASSARQRGVPGNTIYF
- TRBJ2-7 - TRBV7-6 TGTGCCAGCAGCTTAGCTGGGAGTCGCGAGCAGTACTTC CASSLAGSREQYF
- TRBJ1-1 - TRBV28 TGTGCCAGCAGTTTATTCCAGGGATGGGTCACTGAAGCTTTCTTT CASSLFQGWVTEAFF
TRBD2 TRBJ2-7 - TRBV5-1 TGCGCCAGCAGCTTGGCCCTGCTGACTAGCGGGGGGGCCTACGAGCAGTACTTC CASSLALLTSGGAYEQYF
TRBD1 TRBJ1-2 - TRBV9 TGTGCCAGCAGCCGACAGGGAGACTATGGCTACACCTTC CASSRQGDYGYTF
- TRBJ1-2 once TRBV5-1 TGCGCCAGCAGCTTGGCGGGGGGAACCCTCTCGCGTGGCTACACCTTC CASSLAGGTLSRGYTF
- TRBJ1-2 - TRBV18 TGTGCCAGCTCACCCTATCCGACAGGCCGGGGTGGCTACACCTTC CASSPYPTGRGGYTF
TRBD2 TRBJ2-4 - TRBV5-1 TGCGCCAGCGGCGGGGGGCCGGGGAACATTCAGTACTTC CASGGGPGNIQYF
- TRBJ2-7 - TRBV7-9 TGTGCCAGCAGCTTAGCGAGGTCCTACGAGCAGTACTTC CASSLARSYEQYF
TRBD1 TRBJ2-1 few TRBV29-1 TGCAGCGTGGCGGGACAGGGCCTCAATGAGCAGTTCTTC CSVAGQGLNEQFF
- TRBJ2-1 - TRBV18 TGTGCCAGCTCACCACCCGGCGGGTCACTAGCCGGGGGGCAGTTCTTC CASSPPGGSLAGGQFF
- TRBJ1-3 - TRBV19 TGTGCCAGTAGTATCGGACAGCCGAGAAACACCATATATTTT CASSIGQPRNTIYF
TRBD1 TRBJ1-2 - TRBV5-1 TGCGCCAGCAGCTTCACACCGGGACAGGGTCAATTGGATGGCTACACCTTC CASSFTPGQGQLDGYTF
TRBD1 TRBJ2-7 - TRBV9 TGTGCCAGCAGCGCCGGGGGGACAGGGGGCGACGAGCAGTACTTC CASSAGGTGGDEQYF
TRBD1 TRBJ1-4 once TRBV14 TGTGCCAGCAGTCCCGGACAGGGGTCTAGACGGGATGAAAAACTGTTTTTT CASSPGQGSRRDEKLFF
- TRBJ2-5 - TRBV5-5 TGTGCCAGCGGAGAATCGAGTGGGTTGACGGACCAGTACTTC CASGESSGLTDQYF
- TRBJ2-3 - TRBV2 TGTGCCAGCATCTTTATCGAGTCTAGCACAGATACGCAGTATTTT CASIFIESSTDTQYF
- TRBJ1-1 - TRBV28 TGTGCCAGCAGTCCCCCCCCGGGGGGAATGGCTTTCTTT CASSPPPGGMAFF
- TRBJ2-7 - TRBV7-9 TGTGCCAGCAGCAGAGGGGAGGCGCCGGCTGACGAGCAGTACTTC CASSRGEAPADEQYF
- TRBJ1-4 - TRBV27 TGTGCCAGCAGATACCAGGGGAGGGACGAAAAACTGTTTTTT CASRYQGRDEKLFF
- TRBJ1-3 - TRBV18 TGTGCCAGCTCACCCTCGGCGGGGGGATCTGGAAACACCATATATTTT CASSPSAGGSGNTIYF
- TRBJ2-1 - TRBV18 TGTGCCAGCTCACCAAGGTTAACCGGCGGGAATGAGCAGTTCTTC CASSPRLTGGNEQFF
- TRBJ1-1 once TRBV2 TGTGCCAGCAGTGCTTCGGGGAACACTGAAGCTTTCTTT CASSASGNTEAFF
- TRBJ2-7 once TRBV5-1 TGCGCCAGCAGCCCCGGATGGGTTCGGGGGAGCCGAATTTACGAGCAGTACTTC CASSPGWVRGSRIYEQYF
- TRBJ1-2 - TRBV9 TGTGCCAGCAGCATAAAGGCGGGGGGAGGTGGCTACACCTTC CASSIKAGGGGYTF